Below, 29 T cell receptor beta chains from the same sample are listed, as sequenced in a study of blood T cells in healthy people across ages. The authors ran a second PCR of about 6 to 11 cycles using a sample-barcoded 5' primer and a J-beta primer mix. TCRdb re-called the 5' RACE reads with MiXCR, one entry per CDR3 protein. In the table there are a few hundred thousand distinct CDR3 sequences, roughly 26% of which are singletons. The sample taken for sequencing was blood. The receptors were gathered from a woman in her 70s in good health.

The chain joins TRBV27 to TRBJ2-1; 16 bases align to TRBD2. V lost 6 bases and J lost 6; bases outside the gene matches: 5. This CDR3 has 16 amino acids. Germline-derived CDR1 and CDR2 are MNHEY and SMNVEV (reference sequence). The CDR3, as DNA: TGTGCCAGCAGCGGGACTAGCGGGAGGGTGGGCAATGAGCAGTTCTTC. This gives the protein CASSGTSGRVGNEQFF.

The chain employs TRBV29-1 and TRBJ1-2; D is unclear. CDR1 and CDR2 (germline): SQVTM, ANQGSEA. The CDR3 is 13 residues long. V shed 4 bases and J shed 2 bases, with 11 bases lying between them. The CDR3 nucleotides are TGCAGCGTTGTCAATGCAGCCAACTATGGCTACACCTTC. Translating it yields CSVVNAANYGYTF.

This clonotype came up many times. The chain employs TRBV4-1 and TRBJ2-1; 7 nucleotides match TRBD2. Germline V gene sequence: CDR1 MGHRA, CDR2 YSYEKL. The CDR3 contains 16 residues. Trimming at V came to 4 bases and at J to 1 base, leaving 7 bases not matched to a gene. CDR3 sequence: CASSPLSGGSYNEQFF. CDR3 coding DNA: TGCGCCAGCAGCCCCTTATCGGGAGGTTCCTACAATGAGCAGTTCTTC.

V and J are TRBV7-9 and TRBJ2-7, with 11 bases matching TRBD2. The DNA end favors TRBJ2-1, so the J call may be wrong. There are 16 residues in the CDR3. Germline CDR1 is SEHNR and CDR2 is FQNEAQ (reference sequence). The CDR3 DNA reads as TGTGCCAGCAGCTTCTACACTAGCGGGAGTTACAATGAGCAGTTCTTC. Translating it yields CASSFYTSGSYNEQFF.

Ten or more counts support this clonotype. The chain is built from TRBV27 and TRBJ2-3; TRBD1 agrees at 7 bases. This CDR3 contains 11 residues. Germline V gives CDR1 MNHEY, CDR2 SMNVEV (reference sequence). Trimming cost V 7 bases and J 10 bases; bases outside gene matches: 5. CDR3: CASTYRGAQYF. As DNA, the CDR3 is TGTGCCAGCACCTACAGGGGAGCGCAGTATTTT.

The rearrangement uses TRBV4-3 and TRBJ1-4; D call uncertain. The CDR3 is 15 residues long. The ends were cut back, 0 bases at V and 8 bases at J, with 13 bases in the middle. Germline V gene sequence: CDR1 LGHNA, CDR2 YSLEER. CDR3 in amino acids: CASSQDPVVKEKLFF. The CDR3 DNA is TGCGCCAGCAGCCAAGATCCGGTGGTAAAAGAAAAACTGTTTTTT.

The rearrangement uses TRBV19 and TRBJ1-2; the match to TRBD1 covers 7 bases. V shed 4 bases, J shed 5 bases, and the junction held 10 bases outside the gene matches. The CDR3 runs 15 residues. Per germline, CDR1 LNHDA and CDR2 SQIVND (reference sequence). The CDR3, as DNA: TGTGCCAGTAGTAGACAGGGAGTGACCGCTTATGGCTACACCTTC. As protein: CASSRQGVTAYGYTF.

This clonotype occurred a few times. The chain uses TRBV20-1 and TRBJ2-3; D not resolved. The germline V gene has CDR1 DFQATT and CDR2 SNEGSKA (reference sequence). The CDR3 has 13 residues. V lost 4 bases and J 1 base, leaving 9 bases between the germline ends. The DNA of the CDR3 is TGCAGTGCTAACGGAGCCGGCACAGATACGCAGTATTTT. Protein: CSANGAGTDTQYF.

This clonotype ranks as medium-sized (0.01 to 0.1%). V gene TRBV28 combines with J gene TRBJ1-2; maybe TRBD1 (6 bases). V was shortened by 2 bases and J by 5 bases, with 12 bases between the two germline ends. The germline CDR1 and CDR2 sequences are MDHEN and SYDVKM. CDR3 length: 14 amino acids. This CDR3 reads CASSLTGPSYGYTF. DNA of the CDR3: TGTGCCAGCAGTTTAACAGGGCCTAGTTATGGCTACACCTTC.

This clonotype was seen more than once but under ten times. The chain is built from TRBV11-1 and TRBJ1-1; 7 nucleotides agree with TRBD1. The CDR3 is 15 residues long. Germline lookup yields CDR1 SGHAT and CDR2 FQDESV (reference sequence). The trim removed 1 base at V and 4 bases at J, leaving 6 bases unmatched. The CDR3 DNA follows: TGTGCCAGCAGCTTAGAGACAGGGATTTTCACTGAAGCTTTCTTT. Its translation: CASSLETGIFTEAFF.

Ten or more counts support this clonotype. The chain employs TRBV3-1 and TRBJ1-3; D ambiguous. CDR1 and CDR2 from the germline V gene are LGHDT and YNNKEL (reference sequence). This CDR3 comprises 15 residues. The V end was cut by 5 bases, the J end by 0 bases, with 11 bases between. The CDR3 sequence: CASSFLGNSGNTIYF. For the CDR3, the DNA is TGTGCCAGCAGCTTCCTGGGTAACTCTGGAAACACCATATATTTT.

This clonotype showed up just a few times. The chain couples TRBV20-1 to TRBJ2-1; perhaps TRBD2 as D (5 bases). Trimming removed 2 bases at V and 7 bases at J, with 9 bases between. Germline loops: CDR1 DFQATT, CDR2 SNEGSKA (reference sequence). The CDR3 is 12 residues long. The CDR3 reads CSARFGGNEQFF. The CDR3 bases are TGCAGTGCTAGATTCGGCGGGAATGAGCAGTTCTTC.

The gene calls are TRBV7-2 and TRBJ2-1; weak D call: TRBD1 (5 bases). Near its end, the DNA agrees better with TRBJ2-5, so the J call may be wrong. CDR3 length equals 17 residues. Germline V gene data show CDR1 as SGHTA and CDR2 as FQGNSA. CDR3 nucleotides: TGTGCCAGCAGCTTAATGCCCCCCCGGCAGGGCGAAGAGACCCAGTACTTC. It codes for CASSLMPPRQGEETQYF.

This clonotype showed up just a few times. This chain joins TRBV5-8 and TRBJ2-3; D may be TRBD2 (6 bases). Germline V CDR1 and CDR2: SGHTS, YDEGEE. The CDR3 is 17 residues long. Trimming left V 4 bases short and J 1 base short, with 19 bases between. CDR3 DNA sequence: TGTGCCAGCAGCCCGGGACTCCGCCCCTCGGGCACAGATACGCAGTATTTT. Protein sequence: CASSPGLRPSGTDTQYF.

The DNA for the CDR3 is TGTGCCAGCTCACCACCGGGCCCCCAAGAGACCCAGTACTTC. This translates into CASSPPGPQETQYF. This chain connects TRBV18 to TRBJ2-5, with D unresolved. The germline gives CDR1 KGHSH, CDR2 LQKENI. V dropped 0 bases and J dropped 1 base, with 6 bases sitting between them. This CDR3 has 14 amino acids.

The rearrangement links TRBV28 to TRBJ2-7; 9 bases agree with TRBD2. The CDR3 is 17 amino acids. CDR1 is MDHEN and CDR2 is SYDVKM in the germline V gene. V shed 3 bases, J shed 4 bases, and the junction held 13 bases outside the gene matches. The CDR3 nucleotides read TGTGCCAGCAGTTTGAGGAAGGGTAGCGGGAGTAAATACGAGCAGTACTTC. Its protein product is CASSLRKGSGSKYEQYF. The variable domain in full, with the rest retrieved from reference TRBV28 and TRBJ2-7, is DVKVTQSSRYLVKRTGEKVFLECVQDMDHENMFWYRQDPGLGLRLIYFSYDVKMKEKGDIPEGYSVSREKKERFSLILESASTNQTSMYLCASSLRKGSGSKYEQYFGPGTRLTVT.

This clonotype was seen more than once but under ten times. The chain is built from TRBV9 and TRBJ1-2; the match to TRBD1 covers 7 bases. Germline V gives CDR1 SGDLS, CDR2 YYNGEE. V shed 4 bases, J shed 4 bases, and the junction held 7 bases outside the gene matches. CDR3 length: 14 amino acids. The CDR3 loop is CASSTQGGAYGYTF. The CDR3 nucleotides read TGTGCCAGCAGCACTCAGGGGGGGGCCTATGGCTACACCTTC.

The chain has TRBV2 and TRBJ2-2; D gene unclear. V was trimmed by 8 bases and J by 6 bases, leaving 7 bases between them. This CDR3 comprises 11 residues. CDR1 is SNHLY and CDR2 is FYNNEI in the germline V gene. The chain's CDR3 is CASDDSGELFF. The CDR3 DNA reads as TGTGCCAGCGATGACTCCGGGGAGCTGTTTTTT.

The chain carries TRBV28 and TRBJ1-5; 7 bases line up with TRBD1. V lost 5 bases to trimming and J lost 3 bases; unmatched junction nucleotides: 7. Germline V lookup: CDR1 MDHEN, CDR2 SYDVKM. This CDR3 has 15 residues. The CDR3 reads CASSIGDRVNQPQHF. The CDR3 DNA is TGTGCCAGCAGTATTGGAGACAGGGTCAATCAGCCCCAGCATTTT.

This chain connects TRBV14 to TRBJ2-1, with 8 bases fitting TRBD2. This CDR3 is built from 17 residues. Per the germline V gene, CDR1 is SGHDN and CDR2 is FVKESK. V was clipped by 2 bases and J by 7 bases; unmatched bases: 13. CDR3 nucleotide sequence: TGTGCCAGCAGCCAAACAACCACTAGCGGCAAAAGGAATGAGCAGTTCTTC. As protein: CASSQTTTSGKRNEQFF.

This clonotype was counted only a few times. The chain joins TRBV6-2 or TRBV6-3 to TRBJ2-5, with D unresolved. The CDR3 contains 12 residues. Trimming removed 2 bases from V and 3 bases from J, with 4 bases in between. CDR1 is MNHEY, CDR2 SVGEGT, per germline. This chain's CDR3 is CASSYRKETQYF. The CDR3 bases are TGTGCCAGCAGTTACAGAAAAGAGACCCAGTACTTC.

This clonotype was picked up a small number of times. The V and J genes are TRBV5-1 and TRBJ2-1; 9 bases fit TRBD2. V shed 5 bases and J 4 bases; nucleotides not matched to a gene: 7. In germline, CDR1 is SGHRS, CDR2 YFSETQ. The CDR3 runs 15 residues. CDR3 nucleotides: TGCGCCAGCAGTCAGAGACTAGCGGCATACAATGAGCAGTTCTTC. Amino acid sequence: CASSQRLAAYNEQFF. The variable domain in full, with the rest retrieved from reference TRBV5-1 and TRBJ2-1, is KAGVTQTPRYLIKTRGQQVTLSCSPISGHRSVSWYQQTPGQGLQFLFEYFSETQRNKGNFPGRFSGRQFSNSRSEMNVSTLELGDSALYLCASSQRLAAYNEQFFGPGTRLTVL.

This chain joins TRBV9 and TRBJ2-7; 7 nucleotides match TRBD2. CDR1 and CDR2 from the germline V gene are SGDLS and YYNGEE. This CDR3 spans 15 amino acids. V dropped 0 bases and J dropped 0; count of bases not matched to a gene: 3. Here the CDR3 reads CASSVAGGSSYEQYF. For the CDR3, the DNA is TGTGCCAGCAGCGTAGCGGGAGGTAGCTCCTACGAGCAGTACTTC.

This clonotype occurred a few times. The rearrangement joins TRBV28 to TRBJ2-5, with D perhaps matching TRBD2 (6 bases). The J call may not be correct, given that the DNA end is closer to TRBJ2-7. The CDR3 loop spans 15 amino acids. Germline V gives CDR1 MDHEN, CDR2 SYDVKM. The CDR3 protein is CASSLFRGGAYEQYF. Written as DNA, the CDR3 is TGTGCCAGCAGTTTATTCCGGGGCGGGGCCTACGAGCAGTACTTC.

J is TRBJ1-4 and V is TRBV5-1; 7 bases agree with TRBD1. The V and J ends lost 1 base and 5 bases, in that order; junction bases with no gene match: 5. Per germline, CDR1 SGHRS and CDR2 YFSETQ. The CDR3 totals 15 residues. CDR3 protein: CASSLFGTVNEKLFF. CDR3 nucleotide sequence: TGCGCCAGCAGCTTGTTCGGGACAGTAAATGAAAAACTGTTTTTT.

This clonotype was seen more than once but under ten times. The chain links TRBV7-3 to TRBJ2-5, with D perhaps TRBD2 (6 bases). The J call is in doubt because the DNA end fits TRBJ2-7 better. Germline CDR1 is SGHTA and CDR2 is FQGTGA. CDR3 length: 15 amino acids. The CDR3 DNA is TGTGCCAGCAGCCCTAGCCCCTCAGGGACTTACGAGCAGTACTTC. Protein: CASSPSPSGTYEQYF.

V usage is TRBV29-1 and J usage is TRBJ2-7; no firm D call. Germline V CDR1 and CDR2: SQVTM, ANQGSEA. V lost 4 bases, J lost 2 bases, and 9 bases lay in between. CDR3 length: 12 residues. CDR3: CSVGPEAYEQYF. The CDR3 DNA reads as TGCAGCGTTGGGCCAGAGGCCTACGAGCAGTACTTC.

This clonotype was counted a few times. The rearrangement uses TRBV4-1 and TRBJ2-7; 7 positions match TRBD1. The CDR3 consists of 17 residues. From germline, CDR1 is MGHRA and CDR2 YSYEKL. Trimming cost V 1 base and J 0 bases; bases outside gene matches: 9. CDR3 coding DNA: TGCGCCAGCAGCCAAGTAGGTCGAAGACAGGGCTCCTACGAGCAGTACTTC. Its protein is CASSQVGRRQGSYEQYF.

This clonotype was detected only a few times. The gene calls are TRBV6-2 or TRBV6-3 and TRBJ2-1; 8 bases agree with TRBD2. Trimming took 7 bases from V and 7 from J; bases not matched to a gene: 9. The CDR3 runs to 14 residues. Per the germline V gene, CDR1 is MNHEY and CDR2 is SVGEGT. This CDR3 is CASTNGRVKNEQFF. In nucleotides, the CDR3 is TGTGCCAGCACTAACGGGAGGGTCAAGAATGAGCAGTTCTTC.